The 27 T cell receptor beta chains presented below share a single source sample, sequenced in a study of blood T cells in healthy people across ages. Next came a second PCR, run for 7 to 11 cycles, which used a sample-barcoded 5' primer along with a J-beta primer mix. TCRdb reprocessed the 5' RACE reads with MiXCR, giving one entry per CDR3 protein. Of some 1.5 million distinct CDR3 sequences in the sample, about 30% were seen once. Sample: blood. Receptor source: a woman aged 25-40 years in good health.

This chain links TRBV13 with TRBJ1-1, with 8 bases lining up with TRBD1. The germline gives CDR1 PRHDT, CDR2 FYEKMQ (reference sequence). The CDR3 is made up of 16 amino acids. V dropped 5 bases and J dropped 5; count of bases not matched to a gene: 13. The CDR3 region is CASSPPRQGAYTEAFF. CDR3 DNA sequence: TGTGCCAGCAGCCCGCCGAGGCAGGGGGCTTATACTGAAGCTTTCTTT.

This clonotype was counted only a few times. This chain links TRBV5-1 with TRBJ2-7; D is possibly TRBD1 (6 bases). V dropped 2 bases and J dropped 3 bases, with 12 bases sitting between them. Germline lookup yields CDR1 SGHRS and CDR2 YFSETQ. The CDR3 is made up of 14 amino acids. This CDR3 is CASSFFGQNYEQYF. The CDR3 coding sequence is TGCGCCAGCAGCTTTTTCGGACAGAACTACGAGCAGTACTTC.

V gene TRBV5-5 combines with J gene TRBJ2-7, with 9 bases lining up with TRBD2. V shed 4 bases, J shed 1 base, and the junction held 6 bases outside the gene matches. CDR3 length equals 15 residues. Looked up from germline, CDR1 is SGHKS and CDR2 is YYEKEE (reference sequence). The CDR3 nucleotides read TGTGCCAGCAGCCCCGGGACTAGCCCTTCCTACGAGCAGTACTTC. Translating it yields CASSPGTSPSYEQYF. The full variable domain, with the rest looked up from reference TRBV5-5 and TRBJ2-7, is DAGVTQSPTHLIKTRGQQVTLRCSPISGHKSVSWYQQVLGQGPQFIFQYYEKEERGRGNFPDRFSARQFPNYSSELNVNALLLGDSALYLCASSPGTSPSYEQYFGPGTRLTVT.

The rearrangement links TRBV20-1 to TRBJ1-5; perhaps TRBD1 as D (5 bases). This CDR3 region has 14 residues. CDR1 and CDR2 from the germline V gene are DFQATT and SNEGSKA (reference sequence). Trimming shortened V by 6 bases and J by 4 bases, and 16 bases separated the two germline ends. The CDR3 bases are TGCAGTGCCAGTTGGGGGATGGGGAATCAGCCCCAGCATTTT. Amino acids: CSASWGMGNQPQHF.

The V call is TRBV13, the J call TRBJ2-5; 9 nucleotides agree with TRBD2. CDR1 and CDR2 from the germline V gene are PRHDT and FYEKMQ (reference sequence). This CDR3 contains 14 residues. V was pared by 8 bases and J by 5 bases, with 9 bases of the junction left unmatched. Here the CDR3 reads CASVTSGGQETQYF. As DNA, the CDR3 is TGTGCCAGCGTAACCAGCGGGGGGCAGGAGACCCAGTACTTC. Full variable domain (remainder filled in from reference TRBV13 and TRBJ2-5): AAGVIQSPRHLIKEKRETATLKCYPIPRHDTVYWYQQGPGQDPQFLISFYEKMQSDKGSIPDRFSAQQFSDYHSELNMSSLELGDSALYFCASVTSGGQETQYFGPGTRLLVL.

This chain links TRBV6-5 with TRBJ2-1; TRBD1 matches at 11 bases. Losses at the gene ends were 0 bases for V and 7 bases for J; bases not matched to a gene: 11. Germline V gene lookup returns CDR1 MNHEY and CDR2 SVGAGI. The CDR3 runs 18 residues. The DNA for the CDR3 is TGTGCCAGCAGTTACTCGTCCTGGACAGGGGGCGGTGGGAATGAGCAGTTCTTC. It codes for CASSYSSWTGGGGNEQFF.

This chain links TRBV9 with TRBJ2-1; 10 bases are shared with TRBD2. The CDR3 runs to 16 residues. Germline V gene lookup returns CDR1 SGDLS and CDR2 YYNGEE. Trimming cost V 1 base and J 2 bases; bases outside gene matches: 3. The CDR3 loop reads CASSVLLAGPYNEQFF. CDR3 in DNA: TGTGCCAGCAGCGTACTACTAGCGGGGCCCTACAATGAGCAGTTCTTC.

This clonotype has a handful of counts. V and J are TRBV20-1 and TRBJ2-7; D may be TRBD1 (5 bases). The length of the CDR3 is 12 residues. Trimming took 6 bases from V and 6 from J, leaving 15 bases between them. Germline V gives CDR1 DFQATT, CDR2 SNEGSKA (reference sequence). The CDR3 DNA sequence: TGCAGTGCCACAGGACCGGGTACCGAGCAGTACTTC. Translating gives CSATGPGTEQYF.

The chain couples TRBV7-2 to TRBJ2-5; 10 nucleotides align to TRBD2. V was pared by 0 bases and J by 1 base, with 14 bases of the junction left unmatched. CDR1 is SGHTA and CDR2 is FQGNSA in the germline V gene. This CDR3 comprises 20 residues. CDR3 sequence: CASSLAQREGSGRPQETQYF. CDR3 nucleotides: TGTGCCAGCAGCTTAGCGCAGCGGGAGGGCTCGGGACGGCCCCAAGAGACCCAGTACTTC.

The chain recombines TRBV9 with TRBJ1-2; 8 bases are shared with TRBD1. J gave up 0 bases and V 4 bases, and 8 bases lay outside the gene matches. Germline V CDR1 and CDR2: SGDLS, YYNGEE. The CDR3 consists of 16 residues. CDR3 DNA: TGTGCCAGCAGCCCCACTGGGGGACAGGCTAACTATGGCTACACCTTC. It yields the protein CASSPTGGQANYGYTF.

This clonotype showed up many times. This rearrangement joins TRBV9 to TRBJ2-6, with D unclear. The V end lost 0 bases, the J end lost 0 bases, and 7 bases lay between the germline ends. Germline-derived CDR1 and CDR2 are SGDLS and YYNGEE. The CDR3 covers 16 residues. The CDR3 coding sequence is TGTGCCAGCAGCGTAGACCACAGCTCTGGGGCCAACGTCCTGACTTTC. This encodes CASSVDHSSGANVLTF.

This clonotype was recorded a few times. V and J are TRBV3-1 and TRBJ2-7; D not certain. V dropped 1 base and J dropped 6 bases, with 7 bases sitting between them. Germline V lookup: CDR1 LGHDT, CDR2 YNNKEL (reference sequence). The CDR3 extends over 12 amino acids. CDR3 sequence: CASSQVPGEQYF. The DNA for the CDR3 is TGTGCCAGCAGCCAAGTCCCCGGCGAGCAGTACTTC.

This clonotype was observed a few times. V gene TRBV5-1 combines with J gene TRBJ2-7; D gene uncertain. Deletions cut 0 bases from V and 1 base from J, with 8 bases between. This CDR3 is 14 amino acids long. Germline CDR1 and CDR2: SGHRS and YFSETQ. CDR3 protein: CASSLVRYSYEQYF. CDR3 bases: TGCGCCAGCAGCTTGGTCAGGTATTCCTACGAGCAGTACTTC. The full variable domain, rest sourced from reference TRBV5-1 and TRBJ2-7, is KAGVTQTPRYLIKTRGQQVTLSCSPISGHRSVSWYQQTPGQGLQFLFEYFSETQRNKGNFPGRFSGRQFSNSRSEMNVSTLELGDSALYLCASSLVRYSYEQYFGPGTRLTVT.

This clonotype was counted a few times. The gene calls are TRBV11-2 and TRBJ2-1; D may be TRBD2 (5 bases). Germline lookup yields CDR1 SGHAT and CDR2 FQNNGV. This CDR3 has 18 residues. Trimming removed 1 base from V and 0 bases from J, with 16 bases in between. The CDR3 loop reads CASSLGVGAASSYNEQFF. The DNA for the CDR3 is TGTGCCAGCAGCTTAGGGGTGGGAGCCGCAAGCTCCTACAATGAGCAGTTCTTC.

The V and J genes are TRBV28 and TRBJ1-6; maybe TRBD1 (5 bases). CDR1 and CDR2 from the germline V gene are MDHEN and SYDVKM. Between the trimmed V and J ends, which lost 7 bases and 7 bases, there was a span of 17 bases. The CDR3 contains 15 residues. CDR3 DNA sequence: TGTGCCAGCATGTGGGGGACTATCGGAAATTCACCCCTCCACTTT. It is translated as CASMWGTIGNSPLHF.

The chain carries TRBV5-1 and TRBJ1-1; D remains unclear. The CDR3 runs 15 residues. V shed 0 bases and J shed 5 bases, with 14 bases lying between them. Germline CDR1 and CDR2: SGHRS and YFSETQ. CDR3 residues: CASSLVVGFNTEAFF. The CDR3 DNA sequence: TGCGCCAGCAGCTTGGTAGTTGGGTTTAATACTGAAGCTTTCTTT.

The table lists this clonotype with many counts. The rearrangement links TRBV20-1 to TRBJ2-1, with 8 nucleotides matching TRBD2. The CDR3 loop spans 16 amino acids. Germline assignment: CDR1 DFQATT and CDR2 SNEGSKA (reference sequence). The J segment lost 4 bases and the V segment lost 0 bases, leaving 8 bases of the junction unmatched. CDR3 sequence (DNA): TGCAGTGCTAGAGATCCGACGGGGGGGACATACAATGAGCAGTTCTTC. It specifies CSARDPTGGTYNEQFF.

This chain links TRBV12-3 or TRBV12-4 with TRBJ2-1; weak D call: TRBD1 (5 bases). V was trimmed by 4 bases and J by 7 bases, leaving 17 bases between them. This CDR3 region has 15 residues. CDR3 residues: CASSWGGSFTNEQFF. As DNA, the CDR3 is TGTGCCAGCAGTTGGGGCGGTAGCTTCACGAATGAGCAGTTCTTC.

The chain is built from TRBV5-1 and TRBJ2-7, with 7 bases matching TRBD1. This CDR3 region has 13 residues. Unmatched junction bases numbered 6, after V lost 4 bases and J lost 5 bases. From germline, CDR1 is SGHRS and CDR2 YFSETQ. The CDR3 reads CASSLTGEHEQYF. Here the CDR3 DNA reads TGCGCCAGCAGCCTAACAGGGGAGCACGAGCAGTACTTC.

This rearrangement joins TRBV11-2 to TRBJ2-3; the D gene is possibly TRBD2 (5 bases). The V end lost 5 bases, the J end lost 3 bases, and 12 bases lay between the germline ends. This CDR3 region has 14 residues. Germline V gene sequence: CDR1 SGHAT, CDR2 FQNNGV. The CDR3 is CASSRRPGTDTQYF. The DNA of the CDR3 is TGTGCCAGCAGCCGCCGACCGGGGACAGATACGCAGTATTTT.

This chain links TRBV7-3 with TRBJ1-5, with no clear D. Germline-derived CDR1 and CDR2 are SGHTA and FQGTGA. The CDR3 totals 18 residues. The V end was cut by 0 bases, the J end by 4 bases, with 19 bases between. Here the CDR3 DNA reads TGTGCCAGCAGCTTAACCTTCGCCAGGAGGCGCGAAAATCAGCCCCAGCATTTT. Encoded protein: CASSLTFARRRENQPQHF.

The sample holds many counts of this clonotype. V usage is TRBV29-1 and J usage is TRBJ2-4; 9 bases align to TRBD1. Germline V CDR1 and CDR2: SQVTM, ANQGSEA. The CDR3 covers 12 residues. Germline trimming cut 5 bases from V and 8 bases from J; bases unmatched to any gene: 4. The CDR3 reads CSVQQGADIQYF. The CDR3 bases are TGCAGCGTTCAACAGGGGGCGGACATTCAGTACTTC.

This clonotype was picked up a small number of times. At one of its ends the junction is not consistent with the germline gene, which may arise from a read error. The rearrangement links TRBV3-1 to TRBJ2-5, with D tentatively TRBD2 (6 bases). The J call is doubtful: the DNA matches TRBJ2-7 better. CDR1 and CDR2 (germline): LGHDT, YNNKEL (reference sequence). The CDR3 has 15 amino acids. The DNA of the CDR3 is TGCGCCAGCAGCCAGGTACTAGCTCCCCGGGACGAGCAGTACTTC. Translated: CASSQVLAPRDEQYF.

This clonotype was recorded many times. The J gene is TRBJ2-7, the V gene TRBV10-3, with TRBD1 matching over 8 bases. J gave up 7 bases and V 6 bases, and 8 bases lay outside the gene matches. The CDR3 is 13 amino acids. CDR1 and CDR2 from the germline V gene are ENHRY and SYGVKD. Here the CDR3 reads CAISTGTGAEQYF. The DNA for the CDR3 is TGTGCCATCAGCACGGGGACAGGTGCGGAGCAGTACTTC.

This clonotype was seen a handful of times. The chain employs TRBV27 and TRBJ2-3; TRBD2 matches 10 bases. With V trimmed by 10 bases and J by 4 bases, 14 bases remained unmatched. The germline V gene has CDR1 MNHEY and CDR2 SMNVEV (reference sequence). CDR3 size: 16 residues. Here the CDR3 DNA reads TGTGCCACCGATCAAGGACTAGCGGTTTTGGCAGATACGCAGTATTTT. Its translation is CATDQGLAVLADTQYF.

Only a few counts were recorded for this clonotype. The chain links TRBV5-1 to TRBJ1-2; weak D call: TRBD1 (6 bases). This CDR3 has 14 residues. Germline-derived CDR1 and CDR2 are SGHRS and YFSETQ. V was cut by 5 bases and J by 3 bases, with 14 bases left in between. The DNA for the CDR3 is TGCGCCAGCAGAGGGGAACAGGGAGACTATGGCTACACCTTC. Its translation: CASRGEQGDYGYTF.

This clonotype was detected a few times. The CDR3 region is CASSLAQGMAEQYF. CDR3 coding DNA: TGTGCCAGCAGTTTAGCGCAGGGAATGGCCGAGCAGTACTTC. The V and J genes are TRBV12-3 or TRBV12-4 and TRBJ2-7; perhaps TRBD1 as D (5 bases). Trimming removed 0 bases at V and 6 bases at J, with 12 bases between. The CDR3 has 14 amino acids.